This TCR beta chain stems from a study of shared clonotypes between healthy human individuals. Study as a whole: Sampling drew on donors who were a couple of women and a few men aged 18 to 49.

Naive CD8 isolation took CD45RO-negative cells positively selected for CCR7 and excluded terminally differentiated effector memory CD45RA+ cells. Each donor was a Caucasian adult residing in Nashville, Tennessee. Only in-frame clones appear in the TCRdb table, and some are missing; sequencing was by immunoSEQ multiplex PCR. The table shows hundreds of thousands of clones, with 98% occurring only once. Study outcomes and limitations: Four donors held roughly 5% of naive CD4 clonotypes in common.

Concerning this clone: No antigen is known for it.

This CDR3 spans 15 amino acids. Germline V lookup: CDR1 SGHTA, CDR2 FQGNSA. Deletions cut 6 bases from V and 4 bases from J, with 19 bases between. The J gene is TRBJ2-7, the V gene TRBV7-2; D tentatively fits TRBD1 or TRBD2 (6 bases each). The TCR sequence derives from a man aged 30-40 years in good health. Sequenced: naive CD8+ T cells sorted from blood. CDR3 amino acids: CASSTYLGAGYEQYF. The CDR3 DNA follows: TGTGCCAGCAGTACTTACCTGGGGGCGGGGTACGAGCAGTACTTC.